Each of the 22 T cell receptor beta chains below was sequenced from the same sample in a study of cytomegalovirus exposure and HLA in healthy donors. The primer mix had 60 Vbeta and 13 Jbeta primers. Libraries were prepared by immunoSEQ multiplex PCR; TCRdb keeps only in-frame clonotypes and omits some of them. The sample holds about 170,000 clones. The sample comprised PBMCs. The receptors stem from a woman aged 18 to 35 in good health and CMV-seropositive.

The V call is TRBV7-9, the J call TRBJ1-2; perhaps TRBD1 as D (6 bases). This CDR3 comprises 14 residues. Germline-derived CDR1 and CDR2 are SEHNR and FQNEAQ (reference sequence). Trimming stripped 3 bases from V and 2 bases from J, with 10 bases between. The CDR3: CASSFGTKNYGYTF. Here the CDR3 DNA reads TGTGCCAGCAGCTTCGGGACAAAGAACTATGGCTACACCTTC.

In DNA form, the CDR3 reads TGTGCCTGGAGACATCCCCCGGGACTAGCGGGATTCGGGTCCTACAATGAGCAGTTCTTC. The encoded protein is CAWRHPPGLAGFGSYNEQFF. The J gene is TRBJ2-1, the V gene TRBV30, with 13 bases identical to TRBD2. With 3 bases clipped from V and 1 base from J, the junction kept 15 bases outside the gene matches. This CDR3 contains 20 residues. Germline-derived CDR1 and CDR2 are GTSNPN and SVGIG (reference sequence).

The genes are TRBV11-2 and TRBJ2-2; 9 bases fit TRBD1. V was pared by 4 bases and J by 5 bases, with 11 bases of the junction left unmatched. Germline loops: CDR1 SGHAT, CDR2 FQNNGV. CDR3 length equals 17 residues. The CDR3 protein is CASSWGSNRGQTGELFF. CDR3 bases: TGTGCCAGCAGCTGGGGATCAAACAGGGGGCAAACCGGGGAGCTGTTTTTT.

The chain combines TRBV13 with TRBJ2-5, with D tentatively TRBD1 (6 bases). The CDR3 totals 14 residues. From germline, CDR1 is PRHDT and CDR2 FYEKMQ (reference sequence). With 5 bases removed from V and 2 bases from J, the gap between germline ends came to 12 bases. CDR3 sequence: CASSPRQAQETQYF. The CDR3 DNA follows: TGTGCCAGCAGCCCCCGACAGGCGCAAGAGACCCAGTACTTC.

This chain joins TRBV13 and TRBJ2-5; 9 positions match TRBD2. Unmatched junction bases numbered 4, after V lost 0 bases and J lost 5 bases. CDR1 and CDR2 from the germline V gene are PRHDT and FYEKMQ (reference sequence). The CDR3 has 15 residues. Written as DNA, the CDR3 is TGTGCCAGCAGCTTAGGGACTAGCGGTAGGGAGACCCAGTACTTC. This sequence encodes CASSLGTSGRETQYF.

This chain joins TRBV7-2 and TRBJ2-6; TRBD1 agrees at 9 bases. Germline V CDR1 and CDR2: SGHTA, FQGNSA. CDR3 size: 19 residues. Trimming cost V 5 bases and J 1 base; bases outside gene matches: 12. In DNA, the CDR3 is TGTGCCAGCAGCCCGAACAGGGGGCGCTTATCATCTGGGGCCAACGTCCTGACTTTC. The encoded protein is CASSPNRGRLSSGANVLTF.

The rearrangement uses TRBV5-4 and TRBJ1-4, with D possibly matching TRBD1 (5 bases). The germline V gene encodes CDR1 SGHNT and CDR2 YYREEE (reference sequence). The CDR3 is made up of 15 amino acids. Trimming took off 4 bases at V and 4 bases at J, with 14 bases between the two ends. CDR3 sequence (DNA): TGTGCCAGCAGCGACCCCGGGAGGGGTAATGAAAAACTGTTTTTT. Amino acids: CASSDPGRGNEKLFF.

The rearrangement links TRBV11-3 to TRBJ1-4; a weak D match, TRBD1 (6 bases). CDR1 is SGHNT and CDR2 is YENEEA in the germline V gene. V was cut by 0 bases and J by 8 bases, with 19 bases left in between. The CDR3 loop spans 17 amino acids. CDR3 sequence reads: CASSLEPQAGVREKLFF. The CDR3 nucleotides are TGTGCCAGCAGCTTAGAACCTCAGGCAGGGGTGCGCGAAAAACTGTTTTTT. Filled out from reference TRBV11-3 and TRBJ1-4, the complete variable domain reads EAGVVQSPRYKIIEKKQPVAFWCNPISGHNTLYWYLQNLGQGPELLIRYENEEAVDDSQLPKDRFSAERLKGVDSTLKIQPAELGDSAVYLCASSLEPQAGVREKLFFGSGTQLSVL.

The chain carries TRBV19 and TRBJ1-2; 8 bases map to TRBD1. Germline assignment: CDR1 LNHDA and CDR2 SQIVND (reference sequence). The CDR3 is made up of 15 amino acids. V lost 4 bases and J lost 0; bases outside the gene matches: 4. The CDR3 protein is CASSRGQGSNYGYTF. CDR3 sequence (DNA): TGTGCCAGTAGTAGAGGACAGGGCTCTAACTATGGCTACACCTTC.

The rearrangement links TRBV15 to TRBJ1-5; the D gene is possibly TRBD1 (5 bases). V shed 1 base and J shed 2 bases, with 15 bases lying between them. The CDR3 is 17 residues long. The germline CDR1 and CDR2 sequences are LNHNV and YYDKDF (reference sequence). CDR3 in amino acids: CATSRVGATGGNQPQHF. CDR3 bases: TGTGCCACCAGCAGAGTTGGGGCCACGGGGGGCAATCAGCCCCAGCATTTT.

The chain couples TRBV11-3 to TRBJ2-7, with TRBD2 identical over 12 bases. The CDR3 length is 15 residues. Germline trimming cut 5 bases from V and 0 bases from J; bases unmatched to any gene: 2. Germline V lookup: CDR1 SGHNT, CDR2 YENEEA. CDR3 residues: CASSATSGGSYEQYF. DNA for the CDR3: TGTGCCAGCAGCGCGACTAGCGGGGGCTCCTACGAGCAGTACTTC.

V and J are TRBV10-3 and TRBJ1-2; D is undetermined. Deletions cut 2 bases from V and 5 bases from J, with 6 bases between. This CDR3 region has 12 residues. CDR1 is ENHRY and CDR2 is SYGVKD in the germline V gene. The CDR3 protein is CAISEGTYGYTF. The CDR3 bases are TGTGCCATCAGTGAGGGTACATATGGCTACACCTTC.

V usage is TRBV12-5 and J usage is TRBJ1-2; the D gene is possibly TRBD1 (5 bases). CDR1 is LGHNT, CDR2 FRNRAP, per germline. There are 15 residues in the CDR3. V shed 5 bases and J shed 5 bases, with 18 bases lying between them. The CDR3 DNA sequence: TGTGCTAGTGGTACTGAGACAGTAGGACCTTATGGCTACACCTTC. This translates into CASGTETVGPYGYTF.

The CDR3 region is CASSLLETEAFF. Written as DNA, the CDR3 is TGTGCCAGCAGCTTGCTGGAGACTGAAGCTTTCTTT. The J gene is TRBJ1-1, the V gene TRBV5-6; D gene uncertain. The CDR3 loop spans 12 amino acids. Germline CDR1 SGHDT, CDR2 YYEEEE. V was pared by 1 base and J by 5 bases, with 6 bases between.

The chain carries TRBV29-1 and TRBJ2-5; D call uncertain. The CDR3 is made up of 12 amino acids. Germline values: CDR1 SQVTM, CDR2 ANQGSEA. V lost 7 bases to trimming and J lost 5 bases, with 14 bases between them. CDR3 sequence: CSARTAGETQYF. The CDR3 DNA is TGCAGCGCCAGAACGGCCGGGGAGACCCAGTACTTC. The variable domain in full, with the rest retrieved from reference TRBV29-1 and TRBJ2-5, is SAVISQKPSRDICQRGTSLTIQCQVDSQVTMMFWYRQQPGQSLTLIATANQGSEATYESGFVIDKFPISRPNLTFSTLTVSNMSPEDSSIYLCSARTAGETQYFGPGTRLLVL.

The rearrangement uses TRBV4-2 and TRBJ1-6, with TRBD1 identical over 7 bases. Trimming took 6 bases from V and 6 from J; bases not matched to a gene: 14. Germline lookup yields CDR1 LGHNA and CDR2 YNFKEQ. The CDR3 covers 17 residues. The CDR3 DNA is TGTGCCAGCAGTCGGGTATCTGAGGGGACAGCTAATTCACCCCTCCACTTT. This translates into CASSRVSEGTANSPLHF.

The chain couples TRBV29-1 to TRBJ1-1; D is perhaps TRBD1 (5 bases). Deletions cut 6 bases from V and 2 bases from J, with 16 bases between. CDR3 length: 14 residues. Germline assignment: CDR1 SQVTM and CDR2 ANQGSEA. The CDR3 DNA reads as TGCAGCGTCGCGGGACGGAGGTCAAACACTGAAGCTTTCTTT. Protein sequence: CSVAGRRSNTEAFF. The complete variable domain, with remaining parts taken from reference TRBV29-1 and TRBJ1-1, reads SAVISQKPSRDICQRGTSLTIQCQVDSQVTMMFWYRQQPGQSLTLIATANQGSEATYESGFVIDKFPISRPNLTFSTLTVSNMSPEDSSIYLCSVAGRRSNTEAFFGQGTRLTVV.

This chain connects TRBV7-6 to TRBJ2-6; 8 nucleotides match TRBD1. Germline V gives CDR1 SGHVS, CDR2 FNYEAQ. The V and J ends lost 5 bases and 0 bases, in that order; junction bases with no gene match: 15. The CDR3 spans 20 residues. DNA for the CDR3: TGTGCCAGCAGCCGAACAAGACCGGGACAGGCCTACTCTGGGGCCAACGTCCTGACTTTC. This translates into CASSRTRPGQAYSGANVLTF.

This sequence joins TRBV5-1 and TRBJ1-4; a possible D gene is TRBD1 (6 bases). From germline, CDR1 is SGHRS and CDR2 YFSETQ. The CDR3 sequence is 16 residues long. The V gene lost 0 bases and the J gene lost 0 bases, with 9 bases spanning the gap. Here the CDR3 DNA reads TGCGCCAGCAGCTTGGCAGGGGCTCCAACTAATGAAAAACTGTTTTTT. This encodes CASSLAGAPTNEKLFF.

Here the CDR3 DNA reads TGTGCCAGCAGTTTATCGACAGGACTAGTGAACAATGAGCAGTTCTTC. It yields the protein CASSLSTGLVNNEQFF. V gene TRBV27 combines with J gene TRBJ2-1, with D tentatively TRBD2 (7 bases). Trimming stripped 0 bases from V and 5 bases from J, with 14 bases between. The CDR3 loop spans 16 amino acids. Germline CDR1 and CDR2: MNHEY and SMNVEV (reference sequence).

This CDR3 is CATSSEVRRTAYGYTF. The CDR3 DNA is TGTGCCACCAGCAGTGAAGTGAGGAGGACAGCGTATGGCTACACCTTC. The chain combines TRBV15 with TRBJ1-2; perhaps TRBD1 as D (6 bases). Germline CDR1 LNHNV, CDR2 YYDKDF (reference sequence). The CDR3 is made up of 16 amino acids. V lost 3 bases and J lost 5, with 19 bases in between.

The rearrangement joins TRBV27 to TRBJ2-3, with D tentatively TRBD2 (6 bases). The CDR3 totals 16 residues. Germline V CDR1 and CDR2: MNHEY, SMNVEV (reference sequence). Trimming removed 6 bases at V and 6 bases at J, with 22 bases between. In DNA form, the CDR3 reads TGTGCCAGCAGGGCCCTTGGGGGGACTGAGAGGGATACGCAGTATTTT. Its translation is CASRALGGTERDTQYF.